This T cell receptor (beta chain) was profiled in a study of regulatory T cells in long-lasting Graves disease. About the research overall: Antithyroid drug intake by newly diagnosed Graves' patients had lasted under 3 months.

Points from the study as a whole: Persistent Graves' patients showed less TCR diversity than newly diagnosed ones.

This clonotype was seen a handful of times. The antigen is undetermined. The time point denotes: newly diagnosed GD, antithyroid drugs for less than 3 months. The authors made the TCR library using RNA they extracted from PBMCs. Clinicians diagnosed Graves' disease using American Thyroid Association guidelines. Roughly 8.4 milliliters of peripheral blood were drawn into EDTA tubes. V shed 2 bases, J shed 4 bases, and the junction held 3 bases outside the gene matches. The CDR3 is 14 residues long. CDR1 and CDR2 from the germline V gene are KGHSH and LQKENI. The TCR beta library used iRepertoire HTBI primers with Arm-PCR amplification of CDR3. TCRdb re-analysed the multiplex PCR reads in MiXCR, keeping a single row per CDR3 protein. The repertoire includes hundreds of thousands of distinct CDR3 sequences, around a sixth of them detected once, and 22% sits in the top ten.

The sample was peripheral blood mononuclear cells (PBMCs), taken at new diagnosis, from a patient treated with antithyroid drugs. The receptor was derived from a female donor with Graves disease. V and J are TRBV18 and TRBJ2-5; 8 bases are a match to TRBD2. The CDR3 DNA is TGTGCCAGCTCACCAGCCGGGAGGGGAGAGACCCAGTACTTC. Amino acid sequence: CASSPAGRGETQYF. Based on the CDR3 plus reference TRBV18 and TRBJ2-5, the full variable domain is NAGVMQNPRHLVRRRGQEARLRCSPMKGHSHVYWYRQLPEEGLKFMVYLQKENIIDESGMPKERFSAEFPKEGPSILRIQQVVRGDSAAYFCASSPAGRGETQYFGPGTRLLVL.